What follows describes a single T cell receptor beta chain. Its antigen is undetermined. The sample originates from a study of shared clonotypes between healthy human individuals. General observations from the study: Generally, estimated richness proved larger in naive subsets than it did in memory subsets.

The CDR3 consists of 15 residues. Germline loops: CDR1 SGHTA, CDR2 FQGNSA. The repertoire was sequenced with immunoSEQ multiplex PCR; TCRdb's copy has only in-frame clones and lacks some. The sample contains some 1.4 million clones, roughly 96% of which appear only once. The sample consisted of naive CD4+ T cells sorted from blood. Subset defined: CD45RA+ positively selected. The chain recombines TRBV7-2 with TRBJ2-5; D tentatively reads TRBD1 or TRBD2 (5 bases each). The DNA end is a closer match to TRBJ2-7, so the J assignment may be wrong. This clonotype originated in a man aged 25-40 years in good health. CDR3 residues: CASSLDYGTSYEQYF. The CDR3 coding sequence is TGTGCCAGCAGCTTAGATTACGGGACCTCCTACGAGCAGTACTTC.